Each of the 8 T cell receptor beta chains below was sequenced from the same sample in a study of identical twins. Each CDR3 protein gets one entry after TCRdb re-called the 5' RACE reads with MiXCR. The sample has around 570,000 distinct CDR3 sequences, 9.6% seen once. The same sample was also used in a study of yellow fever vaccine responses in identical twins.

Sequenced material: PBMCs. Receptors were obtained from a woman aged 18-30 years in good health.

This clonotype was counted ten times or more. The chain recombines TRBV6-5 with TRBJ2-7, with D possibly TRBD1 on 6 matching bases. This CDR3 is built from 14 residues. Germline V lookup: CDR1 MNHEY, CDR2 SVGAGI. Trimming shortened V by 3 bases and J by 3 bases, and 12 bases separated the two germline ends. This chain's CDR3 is CASSYDGGVYEQYF. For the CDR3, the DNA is TGTGCCAGCAGTTATGATGGGGGCGTCTACGAGCAGTACTTC.

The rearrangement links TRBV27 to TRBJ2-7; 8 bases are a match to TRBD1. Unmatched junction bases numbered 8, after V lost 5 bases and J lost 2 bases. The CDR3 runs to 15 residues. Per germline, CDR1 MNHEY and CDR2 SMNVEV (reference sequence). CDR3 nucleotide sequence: TGTGCCAGCAGTCCAACCCCAGGGGGCACCTACGAGCAGTACTTC. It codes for CASSPTPGGTYEQYF.

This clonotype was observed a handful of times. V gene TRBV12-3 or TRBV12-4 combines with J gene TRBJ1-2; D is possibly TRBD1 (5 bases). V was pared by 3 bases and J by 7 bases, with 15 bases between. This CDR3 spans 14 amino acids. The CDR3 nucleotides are TGTGCCAGCAGTTTCCAGGGCCCTGTAGGTGGCTACACCTTC. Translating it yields CASSFQGPVGGYTF.

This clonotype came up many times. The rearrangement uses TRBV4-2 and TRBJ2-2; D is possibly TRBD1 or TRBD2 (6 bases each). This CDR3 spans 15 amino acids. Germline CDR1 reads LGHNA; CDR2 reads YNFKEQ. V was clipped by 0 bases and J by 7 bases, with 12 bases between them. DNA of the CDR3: TGTGCCAGCAGCCAAGAGTGGAGGGGGGTCGGGGAGCTGTTTTTT. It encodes CASSQEWRGVGELFF.

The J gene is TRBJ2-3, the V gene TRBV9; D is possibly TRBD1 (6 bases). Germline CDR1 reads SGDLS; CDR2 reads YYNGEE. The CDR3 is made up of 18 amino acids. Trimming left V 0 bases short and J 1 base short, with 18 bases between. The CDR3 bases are TGTGCCAGCAGCGTAGAGGTGGTCAGGGGAGTCGGCACAGATACGCAGTATTTT. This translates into CASSVEVVRGVGTDTQYF. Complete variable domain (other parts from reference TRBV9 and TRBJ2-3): DSGVTQTPKHLITATGQRVTLRCSPRSGDLSVYWYQQSLDQGLQFLIQYYNGEERAKGNILERFSAQQFPDLHSELNLSSLELGDSALYFCASSVEVVRGVGTDTQYFGPGTRLTVL.

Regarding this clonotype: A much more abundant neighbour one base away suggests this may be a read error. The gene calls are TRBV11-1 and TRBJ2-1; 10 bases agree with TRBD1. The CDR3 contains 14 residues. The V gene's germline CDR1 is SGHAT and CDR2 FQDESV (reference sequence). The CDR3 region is CASGLDRGDNEQFF. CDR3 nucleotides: TGTGCCAGCGGCTTGGACAGGGGGGACAATGAGCAGTTCTTC.

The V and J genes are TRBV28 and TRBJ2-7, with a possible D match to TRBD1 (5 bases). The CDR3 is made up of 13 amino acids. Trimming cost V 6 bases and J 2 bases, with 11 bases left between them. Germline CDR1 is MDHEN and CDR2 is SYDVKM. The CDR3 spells CASRKQVTYEQYF. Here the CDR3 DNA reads TGTGCCAGCAGAAAACAGGTAACCTACGAGCAGTACTTC.

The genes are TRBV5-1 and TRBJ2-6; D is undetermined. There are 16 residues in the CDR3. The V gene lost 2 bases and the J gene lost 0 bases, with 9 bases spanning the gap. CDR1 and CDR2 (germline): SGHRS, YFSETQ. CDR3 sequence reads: CASSFDGDSGANVLTF. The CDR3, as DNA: TGCGCCAGCAGCTTCGACGGTGACTCTGGGGCCAACGTCCTGACTTTC.